A selection of T cell receptor beta chains follows, all from one sample in a study of beta chain features in type 1 diabetes. The protocol was immunoSEQ multiplex PCR, while the TCRdb copy is restricted to in-frame clones and leaves out a portion. The table shows fewer than 350,000 clones, with 15% to 20% occurring only once. The sequencing sample was made of naive CD4+ T cells from blood. The receptors come from a woman aged 18-29 years in good health. Each CDR3 is given with its conserved first and last residue. A D gene is named only where the DNA matches it firmly. Clone size appears in some rows only: once, few, many, or a class for an expanded clone.

j_call v_call d_call clone_size cdr3_aa cdr3_nt
TRBJ2-1 TRBV11-2 NA NA CASSLVRGRYNEQFF TGTGCCAGCAGCTTAGTCAGGGGGAGGTACAATGAGCAGTTCTTC
TRBJ2-1 TRBV30 TRBD2 few CAWSVRPAGARNEQFF TGTGCCTGGAGTGTACGGCCAGCGGGAGCAAGGAATGAGCAGTTCTTC
TRBJ2-5 TRBV5-1 NA few CASSLGGLETQYF TGCGCCAGCAGCTTGGGGGGGCTGGAGACCCAGTACTTC
TRBJ2-7 TRBV6-1 NA few CASSEFVGGPSEQYF TGTGCCAGCAGTGAATTCGTGGGAGGCCCTTCGGAGCAGTACTTC
TRBJ1-1 TRBV7-3 NA NA CASSLQGEVNTEAFF TGTGCCAGCAGCCTACAGGGCGAGGTAAACACTGAAGCTTTCTTT
TRBJ1-1 TRBV6-6 NA NA CASSDWAEAFF TGTGCCAGCAGCGACTGGGCTGAAGCTTTCTTT
TRBJ1-1 TRBV5-4 TRBD1 NA CASSLEGANTEAFF TGTGCCAGCAGCTTGGAGGGGGCGAACACTGAAGCTTTCTTT
TRBJ1-1 TRBV9 NA few CASSVGGSLNTEAFF TGTGCCAGCAGCGTAGGAGGATCCCTGAACACTGAAGCTTTCTTT
TRBJ2-7 TRBV4-1 TRBD1 NA CASSQEKQGAFYYEQYF TGCGCCAGCAGCCAAGAAAAACAGGGGGCTTTCTACTACGAGCAGTACTTC
TRBJ2-7 TRBV4-1 TRBD1 NA CASSQQGQGPYEQYF TGCGCCAGCAGCCAACAGGGACAGGGACCCTACGAGCAGTACTTC
TRBJ2-7 TRBV11-3 NA NA CASTYAAGGYEQYF TGTGCCAGCACTTATGCAGCGGGCGGCTACGAGCAGTACTTC
TRBJ2-7 TRBV29-1 NA few CSVETLGRYEQYF TGCAGCGTTGAAACCCTTGGTCGATACGAGCAGTACTTC
TRBJ2-7 TRBV9 TRBD2 few CASSPHSASGRINYEQYF TGTGCCAGCAGCCCGCACTCTGCTAGCGGGAGGATCAACTACGAGCAGTACTTC
TRBJ2-6 TRBV27 TRBD1 few CASSRAQGAVANVLTF TGTGCCAGCAGTCGTGCACAGGGGGCCGTGGCCAACGTCCTGACTTTC
TRBJ1-6 TRBV30 NA NA CAWSLGGLSSYNSPLHF TGTGCCTGGAGCTTAGGAGGGCTTAGCTCCTATAATTCACCCCTCCACTTT
TRBJ1-2 TRBV7-2 NA NA CASSLAGQGYGYTF TGTGCCAGCAGCTTAGCAGGTCAGGGGTACGGCTACACCTTC
TRBJ2-7 TRBV5-1 NA few CASSLDRYEQYF TGCGCCAGCAGCCTGGACAGATACGAGCAGTACTTC
TRBJ2-3 TRBV30 NA few CAWSVDGGRTDTQYF TGTGCCTGGAGTGTAGACGGCGGGCGCACAGATACGCAGTATTTT
TRBJ2-3 TRBV29-1 NA few CSVRTGWGTDTQYF TGCAGCGTTCGGACGGGGTGGGGTACAGATACGCAGTATTTT
TRBJ2-1 TRBV7-2 NA NA CASSPTGWSNEQFF TGTGCCAGCAGCCCAACGGGGTGGTCGAATGAGCAGTTCTTC
TRBJ1-3 TRBV9 NA NA CASSGGSGNTIYF TGTGCCAGCAGCGGAGGGTCTGGAAACACCATATATTTT
TRBJ2-3 TRBV2 NA NA CASSSGTDTQYF TGTGCCAGCAGTAGCGGCACAGATACGCAGTATTTT
TRBJ2-1 TRBV4-3 NA NA CASSQGLGSSYNEQFF TGCGCCAGCAGCCAAGGCCTCGGGAGCTCCTACAATGAGCAGTTCTTC
TRBJ2-1 TRBV11-2 TRBD2 few CASSFGLAGSAEQFF TGTGCCAGCAGCTTTGGGCTAGCGGGGAGCGCTGAGCAGTTCTTC
TRBJ1-2 TRBV4-1 NA NA CASSHAPKGRDNYGYTF TGCGCCAGCAGCCATGCACCTAAGGGCAGGGATAACTATGGCTACACCTTC
TRBJ1-2 TRBV5-1 NA few CASSGTGTQNYGYTF TGCGCCAGCAGCGGAACCGGGACACAGAACTATGGCTACACCTTC
TRBJ1-1 TRBV4-1 NA NA CASSRSLNTEAFF TGCGCCAGCAGCCGTAGCCTGAACACTGAAGCTTTCTTT
TRBJ2-7 TRBV30 TRBD2 NA CAWRSGRYEQYF TGTGCCTGGAGGAGCGGGAGGTACGAGCAGTACTTC
TRBJ2-1 TRBV30 TRBD2 NA CAWNGGSWGQFF TGTGCCTGGAACGGGGGGTCTTGGGGGCAGTTCTTC
TRBJ2-2 TRBV25-1 NA NA CASRGTHWTGELFF TGTGCCAGCAGGGGCACCCATTGGACCGGGGAGCTGTTTTTT
TRBJ1-1 TRBV19 NA NA CASRDIGANTEAFF TGTGCCAGTAGGGACATAGGGGCGAACACTGAAGCTTTCTTT
TRBJ2-7 TRBV7-9 NA NA CASSFPGVYEQYF TGTGCCAGCAGCTTTCCAGGTGTTTACGAGCAGTACTTC
TRBJ1-4 TRBV29-1 NA few CSGGADGGEFGEKLFF TGCAGCGGCGGGGCCGACGGGGGGGAGTTCGGAGAAAAACTGTTTTTT
TRBJ2-1 TRBV6-1 TRBD2 NA CASMYSGGREQFF TGTGCCAGCATGTATAGCGGGGGACGTGAGCAGTTCTTC
TRBJ2-1 TRBV7-9 TRBD1 few CASSIGQGSEQFF TGTGCCAGCAGCATAGGACAGGGCAGTGAGCAGTTCTTC
TRBJ1-2 TRBV2 TRBD1 few CASSGDSALRYTF TGTGCCAGCAGTGGGGACAGTGCCCTTCGGTACACCTTC
TRBJ2-7 TRBV5-1 NA few CASSLGQLWYEQYF TGCGCCAGCAGCTTGGGACAGCTCTGGTACGAGCAGTACTTC
TRBJ1-1 TRBV20-1 NA NA CSAGGDTEAFF TGCAGTGCGGGGGGTGACACTGAAGCTTTCTTT
TRBJ2-7 TRBV5-1 NA NA CASSLEGAGYEQYF TGCGCCAGCAGCTTGGAGGGAGCGGGCTACGAGCAGTACTTC
TRBJ2-5 TRBV5-1 TRBD2 few CASRDVRGGEETQYF TGCGCCAGCAGAGACGTCCGCGGGGGGGAAGAGACCCAGTACTTC
TRBJ2-7 TRBV4-2 NA NA CASSQVGRTDPTYEQYF TGTGCCAGCAGCCAAGTCGGTCGGACAGACCCTACCTACGAGCAGTACTTC
TRBJ2-1 TRBV10-1 NA NA CASSSGDYNEQFF TGCGCCAGCTCCAGCGGAGATTACAATGAGCAGTTCTTC
TRBJ2-6 TRBV5-1 NA NA CASRSGVSGANVLTF TGCGCCAGCAGATCGGGAGTCTCTGGGGCCAACGTCCTGACTTTC
TRBJ1-5 TRBV6-1 TRBD1 NA CASSGWGQGSQPQHF TGTGCCAGCAGTGGATGGGGACAGGGGTCGCAGCCCCAGCATTTT
TRBJ2-7 TRBV18 NA few CASSPGSTYEQYF TGTGCCAGCTCGCCAGGCTCGACCTACGAGCAGTACTTC
TRBJ1-1 TRBV11-2 NA NA CASSLQVNTEAFF TGTGCCAGCAGTTTACAGGTAAACACTGAAGCTTTCTTT
TRBJ2-7 TRBV7-2 TRBD2 NA CASSFLADSYEQYF TGTGCCAGCAGCTTCCTAGCGGACTCCTACGAGCAGTACTTC
TRBJ2-5 TRBV30 NA NA CAWSAGEQETQYF TGTGCCTGGAGTGCGGGAGAGCAAGAGACCCAGTACTTC